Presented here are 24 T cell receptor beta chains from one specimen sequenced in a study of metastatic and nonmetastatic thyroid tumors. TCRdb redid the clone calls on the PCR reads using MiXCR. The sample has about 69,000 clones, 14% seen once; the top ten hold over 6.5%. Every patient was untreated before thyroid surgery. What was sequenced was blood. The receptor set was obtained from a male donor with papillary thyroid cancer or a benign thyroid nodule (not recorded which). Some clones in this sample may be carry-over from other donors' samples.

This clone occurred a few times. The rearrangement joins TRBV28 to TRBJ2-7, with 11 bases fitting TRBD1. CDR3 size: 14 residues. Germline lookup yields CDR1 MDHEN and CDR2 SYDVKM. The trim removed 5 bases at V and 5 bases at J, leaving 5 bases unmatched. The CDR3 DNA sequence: TGTGCCAGCAGTCCGGGACAGGGGGTGGACGAGCAGTACTTC. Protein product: CASSPGQGVDEQYF.

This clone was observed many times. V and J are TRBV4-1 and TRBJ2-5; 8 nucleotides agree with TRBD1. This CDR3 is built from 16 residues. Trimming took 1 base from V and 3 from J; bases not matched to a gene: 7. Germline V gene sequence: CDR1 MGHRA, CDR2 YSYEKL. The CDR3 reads CASSQGTGQDEETQYF. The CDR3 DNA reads TGCGCCAGCAGCCAAGGAACGGGACAGGATGAAGAGACCCAGTACTTC.

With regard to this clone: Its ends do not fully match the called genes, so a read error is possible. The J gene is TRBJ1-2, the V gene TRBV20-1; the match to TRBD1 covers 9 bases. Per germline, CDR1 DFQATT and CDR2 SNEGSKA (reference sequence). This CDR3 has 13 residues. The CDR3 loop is CSSRDRAKYGYTF. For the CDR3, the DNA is TGCTCAAGCCGGGACAGGGCTAAATATGGCTACACCTTC.

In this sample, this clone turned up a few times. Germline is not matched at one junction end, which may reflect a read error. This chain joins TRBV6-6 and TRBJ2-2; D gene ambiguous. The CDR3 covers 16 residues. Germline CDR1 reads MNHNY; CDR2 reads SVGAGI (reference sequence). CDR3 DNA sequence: TGTGCCAGCAGTTACGCTATGACGGACGACACCGTGGAGCTGTTTTTT. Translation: CASSYAMTDDTVELFF.

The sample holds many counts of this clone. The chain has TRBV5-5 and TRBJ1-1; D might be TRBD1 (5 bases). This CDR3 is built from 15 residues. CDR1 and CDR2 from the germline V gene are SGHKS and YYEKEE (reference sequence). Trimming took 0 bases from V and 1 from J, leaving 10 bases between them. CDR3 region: CASSLGQPQNTEAFF. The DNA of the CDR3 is TGTGCCAGCAGCTTGGGACAGCCTCAGAACACTGAAGCTTTCTTT.

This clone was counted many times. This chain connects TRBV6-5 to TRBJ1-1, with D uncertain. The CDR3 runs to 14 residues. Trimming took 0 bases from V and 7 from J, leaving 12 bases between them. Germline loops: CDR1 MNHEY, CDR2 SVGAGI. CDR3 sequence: CASSYSISLSEAFF. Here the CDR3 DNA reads TGTGCCAGCAGTTACTCGATATCTCTGAGTGAAGCTTTCTTT.

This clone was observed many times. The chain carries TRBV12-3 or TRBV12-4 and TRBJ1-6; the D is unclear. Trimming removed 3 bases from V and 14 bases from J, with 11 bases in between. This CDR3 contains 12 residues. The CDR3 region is CASSLGYGALHF. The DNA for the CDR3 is TGTGCCAGCAGTTTGGGATATGGAGCCCTCCACTTT.

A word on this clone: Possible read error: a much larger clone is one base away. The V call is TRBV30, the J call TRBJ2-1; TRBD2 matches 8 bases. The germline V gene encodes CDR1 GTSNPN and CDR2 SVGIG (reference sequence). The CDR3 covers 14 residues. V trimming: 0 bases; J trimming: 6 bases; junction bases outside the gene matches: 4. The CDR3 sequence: CAWSVAGACNEQFF. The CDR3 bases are TGTGCCTGGAGTGTAGCGGGAGCCTGCAATGAGCAGTTCTTC.

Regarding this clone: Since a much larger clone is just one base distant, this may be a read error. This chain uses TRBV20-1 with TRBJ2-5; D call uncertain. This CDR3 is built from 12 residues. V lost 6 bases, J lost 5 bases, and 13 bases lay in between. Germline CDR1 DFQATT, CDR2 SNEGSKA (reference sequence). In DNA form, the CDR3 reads TGCAGTGCAAACGAGGTGGCGGAGACCCAGTACTTC. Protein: CSANEVAETQYF.

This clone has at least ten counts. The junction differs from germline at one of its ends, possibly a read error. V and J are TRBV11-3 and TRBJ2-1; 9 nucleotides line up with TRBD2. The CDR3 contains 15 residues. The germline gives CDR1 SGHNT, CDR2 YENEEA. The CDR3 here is CAGSLNSGSNYEQFF. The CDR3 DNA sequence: TGTGCCGGCAGCTTAAATAGCGGGAGTAACTATGAGCAGTTCTTC.

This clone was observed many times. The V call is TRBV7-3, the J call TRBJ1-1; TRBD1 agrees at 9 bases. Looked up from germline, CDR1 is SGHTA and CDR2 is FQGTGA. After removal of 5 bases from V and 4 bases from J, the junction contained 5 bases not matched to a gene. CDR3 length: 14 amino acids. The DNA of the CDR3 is TGTGCCAGCAGCGTCGGGACAGGGACCACTGAAGCTTTCTTT. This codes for CASSVGTGTTEAFF.

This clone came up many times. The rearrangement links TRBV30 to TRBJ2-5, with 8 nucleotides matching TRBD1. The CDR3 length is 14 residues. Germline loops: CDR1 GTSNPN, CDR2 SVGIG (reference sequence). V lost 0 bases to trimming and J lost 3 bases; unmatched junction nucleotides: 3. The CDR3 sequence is CAWSVLTGEETQYF. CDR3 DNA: TGTGCCTGGAGTGTACTGACAGGGGAAGAGACCCAGTACTTC.

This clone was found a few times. The CDR3 DNA sequence: TGTGCCAAGGGGGGGAAGATGAACACTGAAGCTTTCTTT. As protein: CAKGGKMNTEAFF. The chain is built from TRBV25-1 and TRBJ1-1; TRBD1 might be the D (6 bases). The germline CDR1 and CDR2 sequences are MGHDK and SYGVNS. V lost 10 bases and J 0 bases, leaving 12 bases between the germline ends. The length of the CDR3 is 13 residues.

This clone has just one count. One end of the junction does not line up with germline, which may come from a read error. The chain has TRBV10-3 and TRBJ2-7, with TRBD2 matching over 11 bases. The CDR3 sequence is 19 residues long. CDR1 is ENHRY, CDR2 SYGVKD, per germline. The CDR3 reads CAIRLEGWTTSGSAYDQYF. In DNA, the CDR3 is TGTGCCATCAGATTAGAAGGGTGGACCACTAGCGGGAGTGCCTACGATCAGTACTTC.

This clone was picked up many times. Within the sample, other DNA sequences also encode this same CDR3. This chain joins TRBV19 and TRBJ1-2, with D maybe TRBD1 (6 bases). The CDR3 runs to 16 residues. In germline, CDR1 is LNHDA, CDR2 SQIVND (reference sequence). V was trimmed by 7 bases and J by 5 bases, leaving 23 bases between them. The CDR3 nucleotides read TGTGCCAGTACACCGGGACATTCTGTGGCACGGTATGGCTACACCTTC. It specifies CASTPGHSVARYGYTF. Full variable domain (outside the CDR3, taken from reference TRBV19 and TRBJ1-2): DGGITQSPKYLFRKEGQNVTLSCEQNLNHDAMYWYRQDPGQGLRLIYYSQIVNDFQKGDIAEGYSVSREKKESFPLTVTSAQKNPTAFYLCASTPGHSVARYGYTFGSGTRLTVV.

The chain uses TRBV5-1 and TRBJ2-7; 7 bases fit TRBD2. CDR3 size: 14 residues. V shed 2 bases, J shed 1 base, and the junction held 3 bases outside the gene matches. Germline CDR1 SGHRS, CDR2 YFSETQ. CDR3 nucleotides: TGCGCCAGCAGCTTTGGTAGCGGGTCCTACGAGCAGTACGTC. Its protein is CASSFGSGSYEQYV.

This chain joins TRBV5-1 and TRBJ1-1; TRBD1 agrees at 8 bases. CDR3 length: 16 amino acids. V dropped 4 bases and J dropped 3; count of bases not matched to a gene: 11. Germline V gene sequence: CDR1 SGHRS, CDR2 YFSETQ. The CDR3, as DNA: TGCGCCAGCAGCCTGGCCCAGGGGGCATGGGACACTGAAGCTTTCTTT. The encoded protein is CASSLAQGAWDTEAFF. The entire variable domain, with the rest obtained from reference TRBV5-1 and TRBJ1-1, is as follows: KAGVTQTPRYLIKTRGQQVTLSCSPISGHRSVSWYQQTPGQGLQFLFEYFSETQRNKGNFPGRFSGRQFSNSRSEMNVSTLELGDSALYLCASSLAQGAWDTEAFFGQGTRLTVV.

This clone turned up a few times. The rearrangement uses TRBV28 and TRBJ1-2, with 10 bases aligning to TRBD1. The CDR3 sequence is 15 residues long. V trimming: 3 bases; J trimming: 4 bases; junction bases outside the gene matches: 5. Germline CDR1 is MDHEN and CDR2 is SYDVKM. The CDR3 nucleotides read TGTGCCAGCAGTTTTGGTGGGGACAGGGGCTATGGCTACACCTTC. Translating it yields CASSFGGDRGYGYTF.

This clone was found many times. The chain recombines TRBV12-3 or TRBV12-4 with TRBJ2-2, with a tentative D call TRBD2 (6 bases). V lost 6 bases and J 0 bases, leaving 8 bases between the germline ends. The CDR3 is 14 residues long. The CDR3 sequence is CASRGGTNTGELFF. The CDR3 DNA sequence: TGTGCCAGCAGAGGCGGGACGAACACCGGGGAGCTGTTTTTT.

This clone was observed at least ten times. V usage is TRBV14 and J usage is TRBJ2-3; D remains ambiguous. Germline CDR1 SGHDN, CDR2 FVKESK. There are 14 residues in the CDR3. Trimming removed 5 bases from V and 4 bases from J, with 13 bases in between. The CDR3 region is CASSSLGRADTQYF. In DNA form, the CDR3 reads TGTGCCAGCAGCTCCTTAGGACGGGCAGATACGCAGTATTTT.

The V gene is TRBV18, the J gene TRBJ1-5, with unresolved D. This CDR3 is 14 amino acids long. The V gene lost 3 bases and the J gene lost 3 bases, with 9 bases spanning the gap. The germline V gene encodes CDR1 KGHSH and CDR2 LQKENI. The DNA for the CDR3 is TGTGCCAGCTCACCTCGACTCGACAATCAGCCCCAGCATTTT. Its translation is CASSPRLDNQPQHF.

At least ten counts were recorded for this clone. Here the CDR3 reads CASSTHRDLYDGYTF. Here the CDR3 DNA reads TGTGCCAGCTCCACACACAGGGATTTATACGATGGCTACACCTTC. The V and J genes are TRBV12-3 or TRBV12-4 and TRBJ1-2, with D perhaps matching TRBD1 (6 bases). V dropped 8 bases and J dropped 6 bases, with 22 bases sitting between them. This CDR3 spans 15 amino acids.

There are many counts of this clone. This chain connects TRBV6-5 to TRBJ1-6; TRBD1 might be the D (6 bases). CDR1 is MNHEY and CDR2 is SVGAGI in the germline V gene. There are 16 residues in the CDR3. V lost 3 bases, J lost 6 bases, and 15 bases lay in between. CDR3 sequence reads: CASSYDRTAGNSPLHF. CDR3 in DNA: TGTGCCAGCAGTTATGATCGGACAGCGGGTAATTCACCCCTCCACTTT.

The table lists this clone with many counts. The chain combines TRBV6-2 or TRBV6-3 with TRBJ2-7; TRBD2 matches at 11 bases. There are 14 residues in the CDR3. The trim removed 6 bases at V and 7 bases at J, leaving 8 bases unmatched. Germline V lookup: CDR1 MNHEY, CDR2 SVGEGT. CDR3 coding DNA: TGTGCCAGCAGAGTGACTAGCGGGGTCTGGGAGCAGTACTTC. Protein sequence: CASRVTSGVWEQYF.